The T cell receptor (beta chain) described here comes from a study of T cells after yellow fever vaccination. Trimming left V 3 bases short and J 5 bases short, with 17 bases between. The CDR3 sequence is 15 residues long. Germline CDR1 reads LNHDA; CDR2 reads SQIVND (reference sequence). Study findings and constraints: Just a small share of clonotypes turned up in the CD4 compartment as well as the CD8 compartment.

UMIs and a universal primer site were added when TCR cDNA was made by 5'RACE template switching. TCRdb fed the 5' RACE reads into MiXCR, producing one record per CDR3 protein. The profile shows about 350,000 distinct CDR3 sequences, about 8.3% of them singletons. This clonotype was recorded a few times. What it recognizes is unknown. The receptor comes from a man aged 18 to 29 who received the YFV17D yellow fever vaccine. Sample: PBMCs, taken 35 to 50 days after the first yellow fever vaccination. V gene TRBV19 combines with J gene TRBJ2-7; the D gene is possibly TRBD2 (6 bases). As DNA, the CDR3 is TGTGCCAGTAGTATTGGGGGGACCAACACCCACGAGCAGTACTTC. This codes for CASSIGGTNTHEQYF. Based on the CDR3 plus reference TRBV19 and TRBJ2-7, the full variable domain is DGGITQSPKYLFRKEGQNVTLSCEQNLNHDAMYWYRQDPGQGLRLIYYSQIVNDFQKGDIAEGYSVSREKKESFPLTVTSAQKNPTAFYLCASSIGGTNTHEQYFGPGTRLTVT.